The sequence of this T cell receptor (delta chain) was determined in a study of Vδ1+ human thymocytes. Study results and limitations: Unlike peripheral blood Vdelta1+ controls, thymic delta-chain sequences included approximately 21% Vdelta2 and few Vdelta3. TRD repertoires were essentially private, unlike widely shared TRG clonotypes. In the thymus, TRG and TRD repertoires looked highly polyclonal with Gaussian CDR3 lengths.

On this clone: The antigen is unknown.

Extracted RNA was reverse transcribed into cDNA. Pooled V-gene forward primers with one constant-region reverse primer generated the CDR3 amplicons by multiplex PCR. TCRdb redid the clone calls on the multiplex PCR reads with CATT. The sample consists of about 75,000 delta-chain clones, around 35% of them appearing once. The CDR3 sequence is 18 residues long. Germline V gene sequence: CDR1 TSWWSYY, CDR2 QGS. With 2 bases clipped from V and 3 bases from J, the junction kept 11 bases outside the gene matches. Alphabeta T cells were depleted, then CD3+ Vdelta1+ Vdelta2- thymocytes were FACS-sorted. Vdelta1+ thymocyte sorts reached between roughly 98% and 99.6% purity.

This TCR derives from a boy younger than two who had congenital heart surgery. The sample was Vdelta1+ gamma-delta thymocytes from the thymus. As to subset: FACS-sorted CD3+ TCRalphabeta- TCRVdelta1+ TCRVdelta2- thymocytes. The chain has TRDV1 and TRDJ1, with TRDD3 matching 11 bases. The CDR3 spells CALGEFRVLGDNADKLIF. DNA for the CDR3: TGTGCTCTTGGGGAATTCAGGGTACTGGGGGATAATGCCGATAAACTCATCTTT.